Presented here are 8 T cell receptor beta chains from one specimen sequenced in a study of beta chain features in type 1 diabetes. The authors reverse transcribed all of the isolated RNA, so sequencing captured expressed TCRB transcripts. Sequencing used immunoSEQ multiplex PCR; TCRdb keeps in-frame clones, though not all of them. In the table there are hundreds of thousands of clones, about 14% of which are singletons. Antigens for these TCRs are unknown. The study's findings and limits: Type 1 diabetes patients showed a moderate but significant shortening of TCRB CDR3s in all four CD4+ subsets.

The sequenced sample was naive CD4+ T cells from blood. These receptor sequences come from a young man with type 1 diabetes.

This clone was detected only a few times. The rearrangement uses TRBV5-1 and TRBJ1-2; D possibly corresponds to TRBD1 (5 bases). The CDR3 spans 15 residues. Germline CDR1 reads SGHRS; CDR2 reads YFSETQ. The germline V and J ends were trimmed by 5 bases and 1 base, with 15 bases remaining between them. The CDR3 is CASRPQDSLNYGYTF. The DNA for the CDR3 is TGCGCCAGCAGGCCGCAAGACAGCCTTAACTATGGCTACACCTTC.

In its sample, this clone was seen a few times. The chain uses TRBV2 and TRBJ2-3; TRBD2 aligns across 9 bases. CDR1 SNHLY and CDR2 FYNNEI come from the germline V gene. The CDR3 has 15 amino acids. J was trimmed by 1 base and V by 6 bases; bases with no gene match: 5. CDR3 DNA: TGTGCCAGCAGGCCGACTAGCGGTCGCACAGATACGCAGTATTTT. Translating it yields CASRPTSGRTDTQYF.

This clone was counted between two and nine times. The V call is TRBV9, the J call TRBJ2-3; 8 nucleotides match TRBD1. V lost 3 bases, J lost 6 bases, and 6 bases stayed unmatched. The CDR3 covers 14 residues. Germline values: CDR1 SGDLS, CDR2 YYNGEE. CDR3 amino acids: CASSARTGTDTQYF. Written as DNA, the CDR3 is TGTGCCAGCAGCGCCCGGACAGGGACGGATACGCAGTATTTT.

The rearrangement uses TRBV30 and TRBJ1-3; D gene uncertain. Germline V gives CDR1 GTSNPN, CDR2 SVGIG (reference sequence). Trimming removed 1 base at V and 0 bases at J, with 19 bases between. The CDR3 has 18 amino acids. The CDR3 loop reads CAWSETRTIPSSGNTIYF. The CDR3 DNA reads as TGTGCCTGGAGTGAGACAAGGACCATACCTAGCTCTGGAAACACCATATATTTT.

This clone has just a few counts. V and J are TRBV30 and TRBJ1-1; tentatively, D is TRBD1 (5 bases). The CDR3 sequence is 13 residues long. The V and J ends lost 3 bases and 3 bases respectively, with 11 bases between them. Germline V lookup: CDR1 GTSNPN, CDR2 SVGIG (reference sequence). The CDR3 spells CAWSTQEDTEAFF. CDR3 DNA sequence: TGTGCCTGGAGCACACAGGAGGACACTGAAGCTTTCTTT.

The chain recombines TRBV28 with TRBJ1-2; D not certain. Germline CDR1 MDHEN, CDR2 SYDVKM. The CDR3 contains 11 residues. The germline V and J ends were trimmed by 7 bases and 6 bases, with 9 bases remaining between them. The CDR3 is CASKSRNGYTF. CDR3 in DNA: TGTGCCAGCAAATCGAGGAATGGCTACACCTTC.

The gene calls are TRBV20-1 and TRBJ2-7; D gene uncertain. Trimming removed 6 bases from V and 4 bases from J, with 7 bases in between. Germline CDR1 DFQATT, CDR2 SNEGSKA (reference sequence). The CDR3 loop spans 10 amino acids. The CDR3 nucleotides read TGCAGTGCCCCCGTGTACGAGCAGTACTTC. Its translation: CSAPVYEQYF.

This clone was counted between two and nine times. The gene calls are TRBV7-2 and TRBJ2-5; D is ambiguous. Per germline, CDR1 SGHTA and CDR2 FQGNSA. CDR3 length: 13 amino acids. V gave up 7 bases and J gave up 4 bases, with 13 bases separating them. This CDR3 reads CASNPRIGETQYF. Here the CDR3 DNA reads TGTGCCAGCAACCCCAGGATAGGAGAGACCCAGTACTTC.